This T cell receptor beta chain was observed in a study of OX40 agonist ivuxolimab in advanced cancers. Study-level information: As their treatment, patients were administered ivuxolimab, an agonistic anti-OX40 (CD134) antibody. Hepatocellular carcinoma, melanoma, renal cell or head and neck cancer occurred in dose-escalation patients. The study, taken as a whole, reports: The study observed clonal expansion of CD4+ and CD8+ blood T cells by week 6 at 0.1 to 3.0 mg/kg. Relative to CD4+ cells, CD8+ T cells on average had more expanded clones.

With respect to this clone: Its antigen is currently unknown.

Only in-frame clones appear in the TCRdb table, and some are missing; sequencing was by immunoSEQ multiplex PCR. The table shows 65,000 or so clones, with approximately 80% occurring only once. This CDR3 contains 12 residues. The ends were cut back, 4 bases at V and 5 bases at J, with 8 bases in the middle. This clonotype was sampled from an adult with an advanced solid tumor such as melanoma, head and neck, liver or kidney cancer. The sequencing used CD4+ or CD8+ T cells sorted from blood, collected in a trial of the OX40 agonist ivuxolimab. This chain links TRBV23-1 with TRBJ2-5; D not certain. TRBV23-1 is labeled an ORF, and its function is uncertain. The CDR3 here is CASSPPQETQYF. As DNA, the CDR3 is TGCGCCAGCAGTCCTCCTCAGGAGACCCAGTACTTC.